This T cell receptor (beta chain) was recorded in a study of shared clonotypes between healthy human individuals. The repertoire was sequenced with immunoSEQ multiplex PCR; TCRdb's copy has only in-frame clones and lacks some. The data hold about 2 million clones, with approximately 95% observed a single time. The naive CD8 subset, CD45RO-negative cells positively selected for CCR7, excluded terminally differentiated effector memory CD45RA+ cells. The J segment lost 2 bases and the V segment lost 3 bases, leaving 11 bases of the junction unmatched. Germline V lookup: CDR1 SGDLS, CDR2 YYNGEE. CDR3 length: 17 amino acids.

The sample was naive CD8+ T cells sorted from blood. This TCR derives from a man younger than 30 in good health. The chain has TRBV9 and TRBJ2-5, with 9 bases that match TRBD2. Written as DNA, the CDR3 is TGTGCCAGCAGCGCCGGTTTACTAGCGGGCCTACAAGAGACCCAGTACTTC. As protein: CASSAGLLAGLQETQYF.